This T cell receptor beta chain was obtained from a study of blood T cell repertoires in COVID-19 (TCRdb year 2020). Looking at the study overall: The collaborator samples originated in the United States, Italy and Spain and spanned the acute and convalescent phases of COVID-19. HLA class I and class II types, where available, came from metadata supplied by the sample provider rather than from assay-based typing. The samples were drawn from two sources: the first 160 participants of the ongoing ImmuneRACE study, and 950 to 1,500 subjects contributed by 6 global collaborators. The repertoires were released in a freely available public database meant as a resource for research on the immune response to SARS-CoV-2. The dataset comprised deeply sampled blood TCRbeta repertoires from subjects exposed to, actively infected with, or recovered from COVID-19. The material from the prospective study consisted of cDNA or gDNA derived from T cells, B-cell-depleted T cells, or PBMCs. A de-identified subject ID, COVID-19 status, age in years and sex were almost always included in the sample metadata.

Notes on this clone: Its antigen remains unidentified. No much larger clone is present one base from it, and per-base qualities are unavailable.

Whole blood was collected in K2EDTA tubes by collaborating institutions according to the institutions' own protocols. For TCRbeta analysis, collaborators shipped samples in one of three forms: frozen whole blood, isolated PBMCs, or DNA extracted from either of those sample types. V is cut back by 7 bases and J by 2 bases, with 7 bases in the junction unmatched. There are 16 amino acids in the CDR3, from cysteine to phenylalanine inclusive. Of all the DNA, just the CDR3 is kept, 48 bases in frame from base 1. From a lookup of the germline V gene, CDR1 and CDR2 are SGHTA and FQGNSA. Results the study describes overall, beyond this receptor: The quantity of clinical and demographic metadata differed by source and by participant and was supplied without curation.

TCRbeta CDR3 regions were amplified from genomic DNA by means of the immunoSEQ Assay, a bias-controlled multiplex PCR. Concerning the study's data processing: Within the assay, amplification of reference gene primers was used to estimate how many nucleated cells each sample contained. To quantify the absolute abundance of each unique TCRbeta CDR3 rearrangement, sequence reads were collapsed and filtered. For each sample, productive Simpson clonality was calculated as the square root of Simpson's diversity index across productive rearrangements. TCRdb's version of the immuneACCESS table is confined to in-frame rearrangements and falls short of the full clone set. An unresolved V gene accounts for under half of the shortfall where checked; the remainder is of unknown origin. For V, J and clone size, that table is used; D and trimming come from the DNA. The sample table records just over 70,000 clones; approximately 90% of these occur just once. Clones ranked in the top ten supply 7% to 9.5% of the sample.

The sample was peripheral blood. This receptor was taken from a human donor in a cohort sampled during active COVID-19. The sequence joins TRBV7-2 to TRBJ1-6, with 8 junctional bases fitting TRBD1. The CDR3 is CASTQGQGAYNSPLHF. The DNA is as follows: TGTGCCAGCACTCAAGGACAGGGAGCCTATAATTCACCCCTCCACTTT.